This is a list of T cell receptor beta chains from one sample in a study of blood T cell repertoires in COVID-19. Method: immunoSEQ multiplex PCR; TCRdb's copy keeps in-frame clones and lacks some. The sample lists 250,000 or so clones, around 90% occurring once. The material sequenced was PBMCs or T cells enriched from blood (not recorded which). These receptors all come from a woman aged 25 to 39 with acute COVID-19. The CDR3 runs from the conserved cysteine through the conserved F or W. Fields, in order: clone size, D gene, J gene, V gene, CDR3 DNA, CDR3 protein. D genes are given only for firm matches. Rows give clone size only sometimes, using once, few, many, or a class for an expanded clone.

size: -; D: TRBD1; J: TRBJ2-2; V: TRBV5-6; DNA: TGTGCCAGCAGCTTGTGGAACAGGGGGCTTACCGGGGAGCTGTTTTTT; CDR3: CASSLWNRGLTGELFF
size: -; D: -; J: TRBJ2-2; V: TRBV9; DNA: TGTGCCAGCAGCATGACAGGGAACACCGGGGAGCTGTTTTTT; CDR3: CASSMTGNTGELFF
size: once; D: -; J: TRBJ1-2; V: TRBV19; DNA: TGTGCCAGTACCCCCGGGTATAATCTTAACTATGGCTACACCTTC; CDR3: CASTPGYNLNYGYTF
size: -; D: -; J: TRBJ1-1; V: TRBV5-1; DNA: TGCGCCAGCAGCTTGGAGGGGTCCGAAGCTTTCTTT; CDR3: CASSLEGSEAFF
size: -; D: TRBD2; J: TRBJ2-5; V: TRBV18; DNA: TGTGCCAGCTCACCACCCTCCGGGGGGGCCCAAGAGACCCAGTACTTC; CDR3: CASSPPSGGAQETQYF
size: -; D: -; J: TRBJ2-1; V: TRBV7-2; DNA: TGTGCCAGCAGCTTAGTTCGGAGGGCGGGGCCCTCCTACAATGAGCAGTTCTTC; CDR3: CASSLVRRAGPSYNEQFF
size: -; D: -; J: TRBJ2-3; V: TRBV19; DNA: TGTGCCAGTAGTATAGATCTGAGGGGGTTCACAGATACGCAGTATTTT; CDR3: CASSIDLRGFTDTQYF
size: -; D: -; J: TRBJ2-7; V: TRBV5-5; DNA: TGTGCCAGCAGCTTGGACGTAGCCTACGAGCAGTACTTC; CDR3: CASSLDVAYEQYF
size: -; D: TRBD1; J: TRBJ2-7; V: TRBV27; DNA: TGTGCCAGCAGTCCTGGACAGGGAGGCTACGAGCAGTACTTC; CDR3: CASSPGQGGYEQYF
size: few; D: -; J: TRBJ1-3; V: TRBV19; DNA: TGTGCCAGTAGTATCCTGAGCTCTGGAAACACCATATATTTT; CDR3: CASSILSSGNTIYF